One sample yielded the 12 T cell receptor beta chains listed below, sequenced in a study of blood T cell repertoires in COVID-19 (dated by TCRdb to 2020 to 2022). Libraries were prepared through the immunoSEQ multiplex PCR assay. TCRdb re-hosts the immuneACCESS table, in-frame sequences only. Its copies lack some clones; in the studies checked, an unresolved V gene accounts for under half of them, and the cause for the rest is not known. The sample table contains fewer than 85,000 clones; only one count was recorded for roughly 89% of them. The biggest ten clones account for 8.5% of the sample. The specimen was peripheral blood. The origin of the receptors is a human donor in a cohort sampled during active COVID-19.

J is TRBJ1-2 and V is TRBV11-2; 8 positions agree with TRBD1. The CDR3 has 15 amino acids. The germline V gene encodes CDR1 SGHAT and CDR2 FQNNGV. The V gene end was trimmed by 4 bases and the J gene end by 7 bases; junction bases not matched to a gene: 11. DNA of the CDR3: TGTGCCAGCAGCTCCCCTCGGACAGGGCGGGGTGGCTACACCTTC. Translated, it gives CASSSPRTGRGGYTF.

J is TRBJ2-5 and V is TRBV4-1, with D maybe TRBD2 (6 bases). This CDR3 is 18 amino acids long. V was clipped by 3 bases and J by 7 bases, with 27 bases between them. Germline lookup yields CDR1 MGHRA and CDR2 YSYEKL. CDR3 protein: CASSHPDSGRDSVWTQYF. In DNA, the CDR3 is TGCGCCAGCAGCCACCCAGATTCCGGCCGGGACTCCGTTTGGACCCAGTACTTC.

DNA for the CDR3: TGTGCCGGGGGCCCTGACAGGGCCTACAATGAGCAGTTCTTC. It encodes CAGGPDRAYNEQFF. The V call is TRBV2, the J call TRBJ2-1, with 7 bases identical to TRBD1. Trimming took 11 bases from V and 2 from J; bases not matched to a gene: 9. This CDR3 spans 14 amino acids. The V gene's germline CDR1 is SNHLY and CDR2 FYNNEI.

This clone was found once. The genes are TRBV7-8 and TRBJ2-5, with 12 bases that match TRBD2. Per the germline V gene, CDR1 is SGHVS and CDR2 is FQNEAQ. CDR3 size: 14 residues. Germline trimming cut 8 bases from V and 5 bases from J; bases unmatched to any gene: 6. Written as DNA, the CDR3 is TGTGCCAGCGACGCTAGCGGGGGGGTTGAGACCCAGTACTTC. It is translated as CASDASGGVETQYF.

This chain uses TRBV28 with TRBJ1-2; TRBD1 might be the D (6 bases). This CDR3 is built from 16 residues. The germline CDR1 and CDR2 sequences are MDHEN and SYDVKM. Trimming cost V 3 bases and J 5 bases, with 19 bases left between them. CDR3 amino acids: CASSLGFQGIIYGYTF. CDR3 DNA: TGTGCCAGCAGTTTGGGGTTTCAGGGGATCATTTATGGCTACACCTTC.

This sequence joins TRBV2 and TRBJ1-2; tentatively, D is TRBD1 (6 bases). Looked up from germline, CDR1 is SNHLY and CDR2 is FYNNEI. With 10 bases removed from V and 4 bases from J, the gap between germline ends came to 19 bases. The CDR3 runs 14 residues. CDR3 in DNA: TGTGCCACGCTTACAGGGTATAGTAGCTATGGCTACACCTTC. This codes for CATLTGYSSYGYTF.

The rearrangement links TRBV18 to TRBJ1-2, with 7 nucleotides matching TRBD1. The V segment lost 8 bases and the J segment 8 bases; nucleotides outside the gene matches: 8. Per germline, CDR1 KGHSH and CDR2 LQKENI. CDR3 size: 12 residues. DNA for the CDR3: TGTGCCAGCCTCGACAGGGTTGGCGGCTACACCTTC. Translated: CASLDRVGGYTF.

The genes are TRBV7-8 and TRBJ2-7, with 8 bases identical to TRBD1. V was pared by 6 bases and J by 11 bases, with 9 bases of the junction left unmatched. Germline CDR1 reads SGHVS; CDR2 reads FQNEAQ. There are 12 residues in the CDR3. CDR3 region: CASSQGQEIEYF. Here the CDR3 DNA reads TGTGCCAGCAGTCAGGGACAGGAGATCGAGTACTTC. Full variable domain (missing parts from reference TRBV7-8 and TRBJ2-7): GAGVSQSPRYKVAKRGQDVALRCDPISGHVSLFWYQQALGQGPEFLTYFQNEAQLDKSGLPSDRFFAERPEGSVSTLKIQRTQQEDSAVYLCASSQGQEIEYFGPGTRLTVT.

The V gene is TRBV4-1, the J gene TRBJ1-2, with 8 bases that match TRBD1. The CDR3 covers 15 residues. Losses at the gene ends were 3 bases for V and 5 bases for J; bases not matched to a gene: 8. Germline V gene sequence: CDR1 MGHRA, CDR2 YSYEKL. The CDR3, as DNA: TGCGCCAGCAGCCACAGGACAGGGCCGGGATATGGCTACACCTTC. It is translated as CASSHRTGPGYGYTF.

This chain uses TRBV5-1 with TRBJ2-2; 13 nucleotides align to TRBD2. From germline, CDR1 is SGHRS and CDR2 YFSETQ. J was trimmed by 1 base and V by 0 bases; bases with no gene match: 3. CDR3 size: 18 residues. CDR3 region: CASSLGGLAGQNTGELFF. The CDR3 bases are TGCGCCAGCAGCTTGGGGGGACTAGCGGGACAGAACACCGGGGAGCTGTTTTTT.

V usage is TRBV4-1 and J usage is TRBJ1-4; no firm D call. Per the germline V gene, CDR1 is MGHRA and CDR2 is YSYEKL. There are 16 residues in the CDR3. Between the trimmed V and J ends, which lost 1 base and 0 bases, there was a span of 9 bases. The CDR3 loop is CASSQAPGATNEKLFF. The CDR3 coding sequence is TGCGCCAGCAGCCAAGCCCCAGGCGCAACTAATGAAAAACTGTTTTTT.

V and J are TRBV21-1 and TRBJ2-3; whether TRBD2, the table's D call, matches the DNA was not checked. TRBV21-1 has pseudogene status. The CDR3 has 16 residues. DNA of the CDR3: TGTGCCAGCAGCAAAGTCCGCGGGGGCTACACAGATACGCAGTATTTT. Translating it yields CASSKVRGGYTDTQYF.